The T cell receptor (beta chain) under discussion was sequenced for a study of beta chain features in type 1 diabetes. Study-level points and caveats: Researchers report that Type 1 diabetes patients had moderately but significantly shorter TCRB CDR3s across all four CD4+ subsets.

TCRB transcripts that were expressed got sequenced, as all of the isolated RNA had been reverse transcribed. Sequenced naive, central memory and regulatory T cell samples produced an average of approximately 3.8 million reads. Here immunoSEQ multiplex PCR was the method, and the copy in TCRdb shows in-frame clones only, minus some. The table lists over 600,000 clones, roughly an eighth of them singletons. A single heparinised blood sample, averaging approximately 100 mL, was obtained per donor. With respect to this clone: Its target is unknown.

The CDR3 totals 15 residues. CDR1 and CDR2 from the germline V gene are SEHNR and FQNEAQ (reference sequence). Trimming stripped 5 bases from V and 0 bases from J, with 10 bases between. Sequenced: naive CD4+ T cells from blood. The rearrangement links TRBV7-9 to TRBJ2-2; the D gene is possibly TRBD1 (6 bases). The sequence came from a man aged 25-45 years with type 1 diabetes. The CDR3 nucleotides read TGTGCCAGCAGCAAGGACAGATCGAACACCGGGGAGCTGTTTTTT. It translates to CASSKDRSNTGELFF.